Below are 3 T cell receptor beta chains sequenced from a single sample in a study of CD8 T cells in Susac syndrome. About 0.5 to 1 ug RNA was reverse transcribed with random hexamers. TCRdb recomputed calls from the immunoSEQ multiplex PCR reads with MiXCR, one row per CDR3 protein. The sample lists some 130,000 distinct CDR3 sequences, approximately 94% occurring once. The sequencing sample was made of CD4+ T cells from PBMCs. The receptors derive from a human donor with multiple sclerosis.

In nucleotides, the CDR3 is TGTGCCAGCAGCCTGGTAGGGGGAGATACGCAGTATTTT. This sequence encodes CASSLVGGDTQYF. The chain links TRBV5-6 to TRBJ2-3; tentatively, D is TRBD1 (6 bases). Trimming left V 4 bases short and J 5 bases short, with 11 bases between. Germline lookup yields CDR1 SGHDT and CDR2 YYEEEE. CDR3 size: 13 residues.

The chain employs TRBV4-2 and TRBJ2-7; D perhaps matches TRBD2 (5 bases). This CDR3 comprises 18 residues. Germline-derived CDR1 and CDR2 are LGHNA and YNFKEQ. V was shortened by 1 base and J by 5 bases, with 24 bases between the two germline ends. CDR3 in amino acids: CASSQGADRADATHEQYF. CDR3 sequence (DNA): TGTGCCAGCAGCCAAGGGGCGGATCGAGCGGACGCCACCCACGAGCAGTACTTC.

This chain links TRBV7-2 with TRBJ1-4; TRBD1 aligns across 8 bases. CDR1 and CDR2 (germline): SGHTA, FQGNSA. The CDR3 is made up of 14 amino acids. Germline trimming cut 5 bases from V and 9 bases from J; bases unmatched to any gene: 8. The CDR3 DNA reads TGTGCCAGCAGCCAGGGGGCGAATAGAAAAAAACTGTTTTTT. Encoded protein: CASSQGANRKKLFF.